This T cell receptor (beta chain) originates from a study of T cell changes during pregnancy in multiple sclerosis. Produced via immunoSEQ multiplex PCR; TCRdb's table is partial and in-frame only. Seen here are approximately 46,000 clones, 90% to 95% observed once, and the top ten hold 0.35% to 0.4%. CDR3 length equals 17 residues. Here the sequenced sample was CD4+ T cells from peripheral blood mononuclear cells, taken after pregnancy. This receptor was obtained from a female donor with multiple sclerosis, enrolled in a pregnancy study. V is TRBV12-2 and J is TRBJ2-7; TRBD1 reflects the table's D call only, with no check against the DNA. TRBV12-2 is flagged as a pseudogene. The CDR3 loop reads CASRLGVGQTTDYEQYF. The CDR3 DNA reads TGTGCAAGTCGCTTAGGTGTGGGCCAGACCACTGATTACGAGCAGTACTTC.